The source of this T cell receptor beta chain is a study of vaccination effects on CD4 cells after COVID-19. At the level of the study: Each participant was administered two doses of either the BNT162b2 or the mRNA-1273 vaccine.

An approximately 10-day culture period preceded the isolation of CD4+ T cells. None of these healthy vaccinees had been infected with SARS-CoV-2 before vaccination. Data came from immunoSEQ multiplex PCR; TCRdb stores just in-frame clones and leaves some out. The sample carries tens of thousands of clones, 60% to 80% recorded once. The germline V gene encodes CDR1 SNHLY and CDR2 FYNNEI. The CDR3 covers 15 residues. Trimming took 6 bases from V and 0 from J, leaving 9 bases between them. Turning to this clone: Its antigen remains unknown.

The TCR originated in a human donor who received a COVID-19 vaccine. The sequencing used CD4+ T cells from PBMCs cultured without peptide, collected before COVID-19 vaccination. The chain recombines TRBV2 with TRBJ2-6, with D unresolved. The CDR3, as DNA: TGTGCCAGCAGGGTTGAGAGCTCTGGGGCCAACGTCCTGACTTTC. It yields the protein CASRVESSGANVLTF.